The next 28 T cell receptor beta chains were all read from a single sample in a study of shared clonotypes between healthy human individuals. Method: immunoSEQ multiplex PCR; TCRdb's copy keeps in-frame clones and lacks some. The data show 2 million to 2.5 million clones, over 90% seen once. Sample: naive CD4+ T cells from PBMCs. Subset indicated: CD45RA+ positively selected. Receptors were obtained from a man between 18 and 29 years old in good health. Some clones in this sample may be carry-over from other donors' samples.

This rearrangement joins TRBV19 to TRBJ2-5; 8 positions agree with TRBD1. Unmatched junction bases numbered 6, after V lost 7 bases and J lost 2 bases. This CDR3 is 14 amino acids long. Germline loops: CDR1 LNHDA, CDR2 SQIVND (reference sequence). CDR3 sequence: CASTLTGGQETQYF. CDR3 DNA sequence: TGTGCCAGTACCCTTACAGGGGGACAAGAGACCCAGTACTTC.

In its sample, this clone was seen once. The chain combines TRBV7-3 with TRBJ2-1; D might be TRBD1 (5 bases). CDR3 length: 17 amino acids. Germline V CDR1 and CDR2: SGHTA, FQGTGA. Trimming pared 2 bases from V and 2 bases from J, leaving 16 bases between. This chain's CDR3 is CASSLGAGSLAYNEQFF. For the CDR3, the DNA is TGTGCCAGCAGCTTAGGGGCCGGCAGTTTGGCCTACAATGAGCAGTTCTTC.

As concerns this clone: Other nucleotide sequences from this sample produce the same CDR3. V gene TRBV4-1 combines with J gene TRBJ1-2; the D is unclear. The CDR3 spans 13 residues. The germline V gene encodes CDR1 MGHRA and CDR2 YSYEKL. Trimming shortened V by 0 bases and J by 1 base, and 3 bases separated the two germline ends. CDR3 sequence reads: CASSQDGNYGYTF. The CDR3 bases are TGCGCCAGCAGCCAAGACGGTAACTATGGCTACACCTTC.

The chain has TRBV5-6 and TRBJ2-6, with D perhaps matching TRBD2 (5 bases). This CDR3 has 16 residues. CDR1 and CDR2 from the germline V gene are SGHDT and YYEEEE. The V end was cut by 0 bases, the J end by 4 bases, with 11 bases between. The CDR3 region is CASSLASGSGANVLTF. CDR3 nucleotide sequence: TGTGCCAGCAGCTTGGCATCGGGATCCGGGGCCAACGTCCTGACTTTC.

The V and J genes are TRBV28 and TRBJ2-7; 7 bases align to TRBD2. CDR1 MDHEN and CDR2 SYDVKM come from the germline V gene. Losses at the gene ends were 7 bases for V and 5 bases for J; bases not matched to a gene: 14. This CDR3 is built from 15 residues. CDR3 in DNA: TGTGCCAGCACCTGGGAGGGGCTAGGGATTGACGAGCAGTACTTC. Its translation is CASTWEGLGIDEQYF.

V usage is TRBV2 and J usage is TRBJ2-2, with D perhaps assigned TRBD1 or TRBD2 (6 bases each). Germline loops: CDR1 SNHLY, CDR2 FYNNEI. The CDR3 consists of 21 residues. Trimming shortened V by 2 bases and J by 1 base, and 26 bases separated the two germline ends. The CDR3 coding sequence is TGTGCCAGCAGTGAATATTCGGGGGCGGTCGTTGCACGGCGGAACACCGGGGAGCTGTTTTTT. It encodes CASSEYSGAVVARRNTGELFF.

This chain connects TRBV28 to TRBJ2-3; possibly TRBD1 for D (6 bases). V was pared by 1 base and J by 6 bases, with 8 bases between. CDR3 length equals 13 residues. CDR1 MDHEN and CDR2 SYDVKM come from the germline V gene. The CDR3: CASSLYDRDTQYF. CDR3 nucleotides: TGTGCCAGCAGTTTATACGACAGGGATACGCAGTATTTT.

V is TRBV6-1 and J is TRBJ1-2; TRBD1 is a possible D gene (5 bases). Germline assignment: CDR1 MNHNS and CDR2 SASEGT. Trimming took 4 bases from V and 2 from J, leaving 11 bases between them. CDR3 size: 14 residues. CDR3 loop: CASSGPGRNYGYTF. The CDR3 coding sequence is TGTGCCAGCAGTGGACCGGGACGGAACTATGGCTACACCTTC.

The chain's CDR3 is CASRGLRDTGELFF. The CDR3 nucleotides are TGTGCCAGCAGGGGGCTCCGGGACACCGGGGAGCTGTTTTTT. The chain employs TRBV2 and TRBJ2-2; possibly TRBD1 for D (5 bases). Germline CDR1 SNHLY, CDR2 FYNNEI. V lost 6 bases to trimming and J lost 3 bases, with 11 bases between them. The CDR3 runs to 14 residues.

The V and J genes are TRBV5-1 and TRBJ1-3, with TRBD1 as a possible D gene (5 bases). The CDR3 extends over 16 amino acids. Trimming cost V 0 bases and J 0 bases, with 10 bases left between them. Per germline, CDR1 SGHRS and CDR2 YFSETQ. CDR3 DNA sequence: TGCGCCAGCAGCTTGGAGACGGGGCACTCTGGAAACACCATATATTTT. Translated: CASSLETGHSGNTIYF.

The rearrangement joins TRBV2 to TRBJ1-2; possible D gene TRBD1, 6 bases. Trimming removed 5 bases from V and 8 bases from J, with 15 bases in between. Looked up from germline, CDR1 is SNHLY and CDR2 is FYNNEI. The CDR3 contains 13 residues. CDR3 sequence: CASSSQGRGGYTF. CDR3 DNA: TGTGCCAGCAGTTCCCAGGGGCGGGGAGGCTACACCTTC.

This chain connects TRBV6-1 to TRBJ2-1; 14 nucleotides match TRBD2. V gave up 7 bases and J gave up 7 bases; unmatched junction bases: 6. The CDR3 has 15 residues. Germline V gene lookup returns CDR1 MNHNS and CDR2 SASEGT. The CDR3 spells CASTGTSGSLNEQFF. CDR3 sequence (DNA): TGTGCCAGCACCGGGACTAGCGGGAGCCTAAATGAGCAGTTCTTC.

The chain carries TRBV18 and TRBJ2-2; 10 bases map to TRBD2. In germline, CDR1 is KGHSH, CDR2 LQKENI. There are 19 residues in the CDR3. With V trimmed by 1 base and J by 4 bases, 12 bases remained unmatched. The CDR3 spells CASSPLSLLAGVATGELFF. The CDR3 bases are TGTGCCAGCTCACCACTAAGCTTGCTAGCGGGAGTAGCCACCGGGGAGCTGTTTTTT.

This clone was counted a single time. Within the sample, other DNA sequences also encode this same CDR3. The CDR3 here is CASSHPTSGRYEQYF. In DNA, the CDR3 is TGCGCCAGCAGCCACCCGACTAGCGGGAGGTACGAGCAGTACTTC. This rearrangement joins TRBV4-1 to TRBJ2-7, with TRBD2 matching over 13 bases. The V and J ends lost 3 bases and 4 bases, in that order; junction bases with no gene match: 3. Germline lookup yields CDR1 MGHRA and CDR2 YSYEKL. The CDR3 consists of 15 residues.

The DNA of the CDR3 is TGTGCCAGCAGCCCCAGCAGGGCAGGGAGAGAGGACACTGAAGCTTTCTTT. This sequence encodes CASSPSRAGREDTEAFF. The chain carries TRBV4-2 and TRBJ1-1; D perhaps matches TRBD1 (5 bases). V shed 4 bases and J shed 3 bases, with 21 bases lying between them. Germline CDR1 is LGHNA and CDR2 is YNFKEQ. The CDR3 sequence is 17 residues long.

V gene TRBV27 combines with J gene TRBJ2-3; D is perhaps TRBD1 (5 bases). The V and J ends lost 11 bases and 0 bases respectively, with 15 bases between them. The CDR3 length is 14 residues. Germline lookup yields CDR1 MNHEY and CDR2 SMNVEV (reference sequence). The CDR3 spells CAFPDRQSTDTQYF. DNA for the CDR3: TGTGCCTTCCCGGACCGACAGAGCACAGATACGCAGTATTTT.

This chain joins TRBV6-5 and TRBJ2-5; D unclear. Trimming pared 7 bases from V and 4 bases from J, leaving 13 bases between. The germline CDR1 and CDR2 sequences are MNHEY and SVGAGI. There are 13 residues in the CDR3. CDR3 nucleotide sequence: TGTGCCAGCACCCGGAGTTACCCAGAGACCCAGTACTTC. Its protein product is CASTRSYPETQYF.

The rearrangement joins TRBV5-1 to TRBJ2-5, with D uncertain. In germline, CDR1 is SGHRS, CDR2 YFSETQ. The CDR3 consists of 12 residues. With 3 bases removed from V and 7 bases from J, the gap between germline ends came to 10 bases. This chain's CDR3 is CASSSDPGTQYF. The CDR3 nucleotides are TGCGCCAGCAGCTCGGACCCGGGGACCCAGTACTTC.

The chain combines TRBV7-2 with TRBJ2-7, with 10 bases lining up with TRBD1. Germline V gives CDR1 SGHTA, CDR2 FQGNSA. The CDR3 sequence is 15 residues long. The V segment lost 4 bases and the J segment 8 bases; nucleotides outside the gene matches: 11. Here the CDR3 reads CASSSPGQGSTKQYF. The DNA for the CDR3 is TGTGCCAGCAGCTCACCGGGACAGGGGTCTACGAAGCAGTACTTC.

The chain links TRBV29-1 to TRBJ2-1; D unresolved. The germline V and J ends were trimmed by 6 bases and 0 bases, with 9 bases remaining between them. This CDR3 has 13 amino acids. Germline V gene lookup returns CDR1 SQVTM and CDR2 ANQGSEA. The CDR3 protein is CSVGYSSYNEQFF. CDR3 DNA: TGCAGCGTGGGATACAGCTCCTACAATGAGCAGTTCTTC.

The rearrangement joins TRBV5-1 to TRBJ2-4; 9 nucleotides match TRBD2. From germline, CDR1 is SGHRS and CDR2 YFSETQ. The CDR3 spans 15 residues. Trimming at V came to 7 bases and at J to 1 base, leaving 6 bases not matched to a gene. CDR3 coding DNA: TGCGCCAGCGGTAGCGGGAGTGGGGCCAAAAACATTCAGTACTTC. Its translation: CASGSGSGAKNIQYF.

The chain is built from TRBV7-2 and TRBJ2-3, with unresolved D. The germline V gene has CDR1 SGHTA and CDR2 FQGNSA. The CDR3 consists of 15 residues. Trimming took off 1 base at V and 10 bases at J, with 18 bases between the two ends. For the CDR3, the DNA is TGTGCCAGCAGCTTAGTGGTATTGGCCCTTATTCCGCAGTATTTT. It specifies CASSLVVLALIPQYF.

The CDR3 bases are TGTGCCAGCAGCGCCCTGGGGAGAAACACCGGGGAGCTGTTTTTT. The encoded protein is CASSALGRNTGELFF. The chain links TRBV7-9 to TRBJ2-2; the D gene is possibly TRBD2 (5 bases). V was pared by 5 bases and J by 2 bases, with 12 bases between. The CDR3 loop spans 15 amino acids. The germline V gene encodes CDR1 SEHNR and CDR2 FQNEAQ (reference sequence).

This clone was detected only once. The CDR3 DNA is TGTGCCAGCAGTCGAACCGGACAGGGTCACTACGAGCAGTACTTC. Translation gives CASSRTGQGHYEQYF. V and J are TRBV9 and TRBJ2-7, with 8 bases aligning to TRBD1. Unmatched junction bases numbered 10, after V lost 5 bases and J lost 3 bases. The CDR3 has 15 residues. Germline CDR1 SGDLS, CDR2 YYNGEE.

A remark on this clone: Other DNA sequences within the sample encode an identical CDR3. The chain employs TRBV18 and TRBJ1-4; D gene uncertain. This CDR3 contains 13 residues. Trimming removed 4 bases at V and 2 bases at J, with 5 bases between. Germline CDR1 is KGHSH and CDR2 is LQKENI. CDR3 amino acids: CASSRGTNEKLFF. For the CDR3, the DNA is TGTGCCAGCTCACGAGGGACTAATGAAAAACTGTTTTTT.

The chain has TRBV5-1 and TRBJ1-2, with a tentative D call TRBD1 (5 bases). Germline assignment: CDR1 SGHRS and CDR2 YFSETQ. The CDR3 extends over 14 amino acids. V was pared by 3 bases and J by 3 bases, with 12 bases between. The CDR3 DNA follows: TGCGCCAGCAGCTGGGACTGGAGTTACTATGGCTACACCTTC. Translated: CASSWDWSYYGYTF. The full variable domain, completed using reference TRBV5-1 and TRBJ1-2, is KAGVTQTPRYLIKTRGQQVTLSCSPISGHRSVSWYQQTPGQGLQFLFEYFSETQRNKGNFPGRFSGRQFSNSRSEMNVSTLELGDSALYLCASSWDWSYYGYTFGSGTRLTVV.

This chain uses TRBV5-5 with TRBJ2-2; D unresolved. CDR1 is SGHKS, CDR2 YYEKEE, per germline (reference sequence). The germline V and J ends were trimmed by 2 bases and 4 bases, with 6 bases remaining between them. The CDR3 has 13 amino acids. CDR3 coding DNA: TGTGCCAGCAGCTTAACTATCACCGGGGAGCTGTTTTTT. Translated: CASSLTITGELFF. Full variable domain (rest looked up from reference TRBV5-5 and TRBJ2-2): DAGVTQSPTHLIKTRGQQVTLRCSPISGHKSVSWYQQVLGQGPQFIFQYYEKEERGRGNFPDRFSARQFPNYSSELNVNALLLGDSALYLCASSLTITGELFFGEGSRLTVL.

This chain uses TRBV4-2 with TRBJ2-7, with 8 nucleotides matching TRBD1. This CDR3 spans 16 amino acids. Germline loops: CDR1 LGHNA, CDR2 YNFKEQ. The trim removed 3 bases at V and 2 bases at J, leaving 9 bases unmatched. CDR3 bases: TGTGCCAGCAGCCAGGCGAACGCGGGACAGGCCTACGAGCAGTACTTC. Protein: CASSQANAGQAYEQYF.